One TCR beta chain is described in this entry. The data belong to a study of T-cell reconstitution after alpha-beta-depleted transplantation in children. This sample's TCRbeta library carried unique molecular identifier barcodes. TCRdb reprocessed the PCR reads with MiXCR, giving one entry per CDR3 protein. The sample has approximately 510,000 distinct CDR3 sequences, 15% to 20% seen once. There are 14 residues in the CDR3. V lost 6 bases, J lost 0 bases, and 9 bases lay in between. Germline values: CDR1 LNHDA, CDR2 SQIVND (reference sequence). The starting material was PBMCs from the stem cell graft donor, obtained from the stem cell graft. The chain carries TRBV19 and TRBJ1-3; D is possibly TRBD1 (6 bases). The clonotype was recovered from a human donor who donated a stem cell graft to a child with acute lymphoblastic leukemia. CDR3 coding DNA: TGTGCCAGTAGCCGGGACACCTCTGGAAACACCATATATTTT. This translates into CASSRDTSGNTIYF.